This T cell receptor beta chain was obtained from a study of control samples from healthy donors and cancer patients. Produced via immunoSEQ multiplex PCR; TCRdb's table is partial and in-frame only. The table includes over 100,000 clones, over 75% detected once. The receptor was derived from a human donor in good health. The donor label of this sample is uncertain. Material: blood.

CDR3 nucleotides: TGTGCCAGTCGAACAGGGGGCCTCTATGGCTACACCTTC. It specifies CASRTGGLYGYTF. V gene TRBV19 combines with J gene TRBJ1-2; 9 bases fit TRBD1. The trim removed 8 bases at V and 4 bases at J, leaving 5 bases unmatched. Looked up from germline, CDR1 is LNHDA and CDR2 is SQIVND (reference sequence). The CDR3 is made up of 13 amino acids.